The table lists the clone carrying this T cell receptor (beta chain) with many counts. The antigen remains undetermined. Preparation of TCR beta libraries was done by quantitative 5'-RACE with molecular barcodes. MiXCR, run by TCRdb on the 5' RACE reads, gives a single entry per CDR3 protein. This table has 470,000 or so distinct CDR3 sequences, roughly 26% appearing once. The data stem from a study of CD8 T cells in ankylosing spondylitis. Study-wide results and caveats: Some motif variants were previously reported in reactive arthritis synovial fluid and blood. Typical of ankylosing spondylitis blood, it appeared, was a TCR beta motif of fewer than 10 highly homologous variants. Peripheral blood held disease-linked clones only at relatively low frequency, and these were CD8+.

In germline, CDR1 is SNHLY, CDR2 FYNNEI. The V end was cut by 6 bases, the J end by 3 bases, with 5 bases between. The CDR3 is 11 residues long. The TCR sequence derives from a male donor with ankylosing spondylitis. Sample: blood, either unsorted or a sorted T cell fraction (not recorded which). This chain connects TRBV2 to TRBJ2-5, with D hard to call. The CDR3 spells CASSEKETQYF. CDR3 DNA sequence: TGTGCCAGCAGCGAAAAAGAGACCCAGTACTTC.